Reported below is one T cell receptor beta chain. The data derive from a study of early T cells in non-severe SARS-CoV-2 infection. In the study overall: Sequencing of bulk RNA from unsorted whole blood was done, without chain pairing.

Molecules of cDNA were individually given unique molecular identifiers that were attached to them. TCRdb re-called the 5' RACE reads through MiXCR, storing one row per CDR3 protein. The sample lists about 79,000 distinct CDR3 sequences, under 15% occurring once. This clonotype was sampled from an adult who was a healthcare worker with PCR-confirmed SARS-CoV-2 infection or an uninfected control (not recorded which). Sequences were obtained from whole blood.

The DNA for the CDR3 is TGCAGTGCTAAAGGGACAGGGGGCAGTGAAAAACTGTTTTTT. Translation gives CSAKGTGGSEKLFF. V is TRBV20-1 and J is TRBJ1-4; 12 positions agree with TRBD1. The trim removed 4 bases at V and 7 bases at J, leaving 4 bases unmatched. CDR1 is DFQATT, CDR2 SNEGSKA, per germline (reference sequence). This CDR3 comprises 14 residues.